This T cell receptor beta chain was observed in a study of cytomegalovirus exposure and HLA in healthy donors. This CDR3 has 15 amino acids. Unmatched junction bases numbered 6, after V lost 4 bases and J lost 3 bases. Germline CDR1 SGHRS, CDR2 YFSETQ. Both 60 Vbeta primers and 13 Jbeta primers went into the PCR. TCRdb's copy holds only in-frame clones and misses some; the assay was immunoSEQ multiplex PCR. The sample records about 98,000 clones, around 81% being singletons. The genes are TRBV5-1 and TRBJ1-1; 10 nucleotides match TRBD1. The sample was PBMCs. The TCR originated in a female donor in good health and CMV-seropositive. The DNA for the CDR3 is TGCGCCAGCAGCGACCTCGGGACAGGGGACACTGAAGCTTTCTTT. Amino acids: CASSDLGTGDTEAFF.